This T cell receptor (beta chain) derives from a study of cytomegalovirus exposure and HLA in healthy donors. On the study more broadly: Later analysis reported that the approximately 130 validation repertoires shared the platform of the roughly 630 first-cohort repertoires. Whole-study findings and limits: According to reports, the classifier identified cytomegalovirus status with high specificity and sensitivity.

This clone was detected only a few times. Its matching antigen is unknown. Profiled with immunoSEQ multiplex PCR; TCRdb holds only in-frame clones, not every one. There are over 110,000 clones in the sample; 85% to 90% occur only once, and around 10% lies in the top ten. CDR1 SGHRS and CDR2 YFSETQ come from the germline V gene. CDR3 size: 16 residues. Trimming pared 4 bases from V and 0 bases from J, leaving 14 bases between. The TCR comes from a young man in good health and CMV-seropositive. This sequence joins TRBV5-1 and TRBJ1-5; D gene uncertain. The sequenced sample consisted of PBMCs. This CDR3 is CASSLAGSYSNQPQHF. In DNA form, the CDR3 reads TGCGCCAGCAGCCTTGCAGGCTCTTATAGCAATCAGCCCCAGCATTTT.